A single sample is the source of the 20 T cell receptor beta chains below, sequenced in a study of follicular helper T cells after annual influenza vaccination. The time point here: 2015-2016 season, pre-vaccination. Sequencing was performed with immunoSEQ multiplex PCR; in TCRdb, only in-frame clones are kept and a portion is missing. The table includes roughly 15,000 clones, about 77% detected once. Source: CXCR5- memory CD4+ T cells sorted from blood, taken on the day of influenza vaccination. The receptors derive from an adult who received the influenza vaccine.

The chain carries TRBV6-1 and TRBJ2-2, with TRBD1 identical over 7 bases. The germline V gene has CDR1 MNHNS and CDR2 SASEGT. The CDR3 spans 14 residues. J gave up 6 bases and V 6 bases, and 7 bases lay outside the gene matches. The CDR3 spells CASSPGQFAGELFF. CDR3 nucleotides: TGTGCCAGCAGCCCGGGACAGTTCGCCGGGGAGCTGTTTTTT.

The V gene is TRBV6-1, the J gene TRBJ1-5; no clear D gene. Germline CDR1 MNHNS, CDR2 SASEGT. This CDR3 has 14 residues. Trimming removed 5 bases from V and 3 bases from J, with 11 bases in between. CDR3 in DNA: TGTGCCAGCAGTTCGACCCAGTCCAATCAGCCCCAGCATTTT. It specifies CASSSTQSNQPQHF.

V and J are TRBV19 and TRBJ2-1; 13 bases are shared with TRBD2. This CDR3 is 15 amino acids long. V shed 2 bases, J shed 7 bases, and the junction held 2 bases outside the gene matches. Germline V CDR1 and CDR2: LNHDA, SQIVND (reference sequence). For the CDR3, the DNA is TGTGCCAGTAGTATACTGGGACTAGCGGGGAATGAGCAGTTCTTC. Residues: CASSILGLAGNEQFF.

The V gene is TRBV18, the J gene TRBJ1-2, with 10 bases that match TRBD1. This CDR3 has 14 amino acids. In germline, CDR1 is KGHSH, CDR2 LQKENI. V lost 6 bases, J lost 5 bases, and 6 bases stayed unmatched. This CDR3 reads CASSPGTGAYGYTF. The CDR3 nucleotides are TGTGCCAGCTCTCCCGGGACAGGGGCGTATGGCTACACCTTC.

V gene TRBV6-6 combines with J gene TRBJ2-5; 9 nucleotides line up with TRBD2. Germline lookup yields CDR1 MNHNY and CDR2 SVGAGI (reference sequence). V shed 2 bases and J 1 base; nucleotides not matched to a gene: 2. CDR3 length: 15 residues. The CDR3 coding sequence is TGTGCCAGCAGTTACCAGCGGGGGGTCCAAGAGACCCAGTACTTC. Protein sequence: CASSYQRGVQETQYF.

CDR3 bases: TGTGCCAGCAGCTCAGCGGGGGGCCCGTATTTT. Protein: CASSSAGGPYF. The chain uses TRBV5-4 and TRBJ2-3; 9 bases match TRBD2. CDR3 size: 11 residues. Germline loops: CDR1 SGHNT, CDR2 YYREEE (reference sequence). The ends lost 3 bases at V and 14 bases at J; junction bases unmatched: 4.

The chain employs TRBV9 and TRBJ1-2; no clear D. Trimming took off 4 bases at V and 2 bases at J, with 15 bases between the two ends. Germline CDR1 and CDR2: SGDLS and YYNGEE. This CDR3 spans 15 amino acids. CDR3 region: CASSPQERVNYGYTF. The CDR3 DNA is TGTGCCAGCAGCCCCCAGGAGAGGGTCAACTATGGCTACACCTTC. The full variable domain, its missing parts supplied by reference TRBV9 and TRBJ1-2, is DSGVTQTPKHLITATGQRVTLRCSPRSGDLSVYWYQQSLDQGLQFLIQYYNGEERAKGNILERFSAQQFPDLHSELNLSSLELGDSALYFCASSPQERVNYGYTFGSGTRLTVV.

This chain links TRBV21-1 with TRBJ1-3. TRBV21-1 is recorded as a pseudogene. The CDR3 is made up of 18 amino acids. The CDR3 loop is CASSKAGLFAISGNTIYF. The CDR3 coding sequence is TGTGCCAGCAGCAAAGCTGGACTTTTCGCCATCTCTGGAAACACCATATATTTT.

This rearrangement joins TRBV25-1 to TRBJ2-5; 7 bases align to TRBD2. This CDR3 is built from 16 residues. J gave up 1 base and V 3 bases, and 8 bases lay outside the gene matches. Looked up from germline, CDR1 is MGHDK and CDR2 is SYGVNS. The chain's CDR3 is CASSDPLRGSQETQYF. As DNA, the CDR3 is TGTGCCAGCAGTGATCCCTTGCGGGGGTCCCAAGAGACCCAGTACTTC.

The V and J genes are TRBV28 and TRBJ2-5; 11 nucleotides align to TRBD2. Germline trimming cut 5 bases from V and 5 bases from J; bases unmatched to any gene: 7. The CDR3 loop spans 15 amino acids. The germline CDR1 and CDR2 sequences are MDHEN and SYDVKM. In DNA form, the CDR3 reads TGTGCCAGCAGTGATAGCGGGGGGGCCTGGGAGACCCAGTACTTC. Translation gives CASSDSGGAWETQYF.

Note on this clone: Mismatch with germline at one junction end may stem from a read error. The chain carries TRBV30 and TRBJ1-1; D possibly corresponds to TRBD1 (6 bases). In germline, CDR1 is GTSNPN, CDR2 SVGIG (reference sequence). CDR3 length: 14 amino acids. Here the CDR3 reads CASSVGGQDTEAFF. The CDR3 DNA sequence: TGTGCCTCGAGTGTAGGGGGGCAGGACACTGAAGCTTTCTTT. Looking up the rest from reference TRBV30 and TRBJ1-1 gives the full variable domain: SQTIHQWPATLVQPVGSPLSLECTVEGTSNPNLYWYRQAAGRGLQLLFYSVGIGQISSEVPQNLSASRPQDRQFILSSKKLLLSDSGFYLCASSVGGQDTEAFFGQGTRLTVV.

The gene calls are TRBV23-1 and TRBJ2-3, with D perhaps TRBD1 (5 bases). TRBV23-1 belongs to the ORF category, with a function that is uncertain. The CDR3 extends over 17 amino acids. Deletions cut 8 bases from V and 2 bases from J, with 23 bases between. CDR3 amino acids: CASPNLAGPGSTDTQYF. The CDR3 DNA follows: TGCGCCAGCCCCAATCTTGCCGGGCCAGGGTCCACAGATACGCAGTATTTT.

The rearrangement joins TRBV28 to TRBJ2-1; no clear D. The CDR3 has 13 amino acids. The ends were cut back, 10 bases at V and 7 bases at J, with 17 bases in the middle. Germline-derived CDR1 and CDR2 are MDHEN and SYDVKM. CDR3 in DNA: TGTGCCATCCGACCCGCCTGGTCGAATGAGCAGTTCTTC. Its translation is CAIRPAWSNEQFF.

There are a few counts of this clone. The CDR3 sequence: CASSLEQGYEQYF. The CDR3 coding sequence is TGCGCCAGCAGCCTAGAACAGGGCTACGAGCAGTACTTC. The chain combines TRBV5-1 with TRBJ2-7, with D perhaps matching TRBD1 (6 bases). Germline V gene data show CDR1 as SGHRS and CDR2 as YFSETQ. The CDR3 length is 13 residues. Trimming pared 4 bases from V and 3 bases from J, leaving 11 bases between.

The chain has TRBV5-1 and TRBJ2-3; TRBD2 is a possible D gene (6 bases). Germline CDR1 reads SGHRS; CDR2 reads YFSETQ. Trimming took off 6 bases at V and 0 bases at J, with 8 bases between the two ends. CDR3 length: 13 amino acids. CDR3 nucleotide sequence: TGCGCCAGCATGGGGACTAGCACAGATACGCAGTATTTT. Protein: CASMGTSTDTQYF.

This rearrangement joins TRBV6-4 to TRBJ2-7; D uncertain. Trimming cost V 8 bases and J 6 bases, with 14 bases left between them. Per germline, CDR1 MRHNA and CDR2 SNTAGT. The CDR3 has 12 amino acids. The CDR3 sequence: CASPLGKGEQYF. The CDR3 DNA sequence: TGTGCCAGCCCCCTGGGGAAGGGCGAGCAGTACTTC.

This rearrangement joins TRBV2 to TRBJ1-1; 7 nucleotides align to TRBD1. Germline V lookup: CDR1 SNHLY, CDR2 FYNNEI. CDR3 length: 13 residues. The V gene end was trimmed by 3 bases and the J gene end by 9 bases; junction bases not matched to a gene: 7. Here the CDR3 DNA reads TGTGCCAGCAGTGAGGAGACAGGGCTCCAAGCTTTCTTT. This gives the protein CASSEETGLQAFF. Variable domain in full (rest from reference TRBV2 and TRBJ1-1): EPEVTQTPSHQVTQMGQEVILRCVPISNHLYFYWYRQILGQKVEFLVSFYNNEISEKSEIFDDQFSVERPDGSNFTLKIRSTKLEDSAMYFCASSEETGLQAFFGQGTRLTVV.

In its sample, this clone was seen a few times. The CDR3 spells CASRPAHYNSPLHF. The CDR3, as DNA: TGTGCCAGCAGGCCCGCCCACTATAATTCACCCCTCCACTTT. J is TRBJ1-6 and V is TRBV6-5; the D is unclear. The CDR3 runs 14 residues. V lost 6 bases and J lost 3, with 9 bases in between. In germline, CDR1 is MNHEY, CDR2 SVGAGI.

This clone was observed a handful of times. For the CDR3, the DNA is TGTGCCAGCAGCGTAGGGGACGGGAACTATGGCTACACCTTC. This sequence encodes CASSVGDGNYGYTF. The chain links TRBV9 to TRBJ1-2, with a possible D match to TRBD1 (5 bases). V gave up 0 bases and J gave up 2 bases, with 8 bases separating them. The CDR3 has 14 residues. In germline, CDR1 is SGDLS, CDR2 YYNGEE.

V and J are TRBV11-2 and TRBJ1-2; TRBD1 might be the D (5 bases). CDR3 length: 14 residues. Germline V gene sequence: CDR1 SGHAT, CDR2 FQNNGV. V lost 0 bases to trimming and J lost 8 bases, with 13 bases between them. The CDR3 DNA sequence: TGTGCCAGCAGCTTAGATCCCGGGGGAGGCGGCTACACCTTC. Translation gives CASSLDPGGGGYTF.